The 30 T cell receptor beta chains listed next were all sequenced from one sample in a study of human T cells and chemical hapten exposure. TCRdb reprocessed the RACE reads via MiXCR and lists one record per CDR3 protein. Of under 300,000 distinct CDR3 sequences listed, approximately 8.6% were seen once; the top ten hold 2.3%. Time point noted: pre-sensitization, week 0. This sample's treatment: therapeutic diphenylcyclopropenone sensitization with weekly scalp DPC. The sequences come from whole blood, collected in connection with sensitization to the hapten diphenylcyclopropenone (DPC). Receptors originate from a middle-aged woman with alopecia areata. Some clones in this sample may be carry-over from other donors' samples.

The chain is built from TRBV6-2 or TRBV6-3 and TRBJ2-2; D possibly uses TRBD1 or TRBD2 (5 bases each). The CDR3 loop spans 15 amino acids. Germline CDR1 reads MNHEY; CDR2 reads SVGEGT. The V end lost 6 bases, the J end lost 6 bases, and 17 bases lay between the germline ends. CDR3 bases: TGTGCCAGCAGGCACGAAGGGACCAAACCCGGGGAGCTGTTTTTT. It encodes CASRHEGTKPGELFF.

The CDR3 region has the DNA TGTGCCAGCAGTTTAAACCCCTCGCTGGAAGCTTTCTTT. Translation: CASSLNPSLEAFF. The chain joins TRBV28 to TRBJ1-1; D is ambiguous. V lost 2 bases and J 8 bases, leaving 12 bases between the germline ends. CDR1 and CDR2 (germline): MDHEN, SYDVKM. The CDR3 contains 13 residues.

This clonotype was counted only a few times. The chain carries TRBV7-2 and TRBJ2-1; D gene unclear. This CDR3 is 15 amino acids long. The germline V gene has CDR1 SGHTA and CDR2 FQGNSA. The V and J ends lost 2 bases and 0 bases respectively, with 8 bases between them. The CDR3 sequence is CASSLTANSYNEQFF. The DNA of the CDR3 is TGTGCCAGCAGCTTAACCGCTAACTCCTACAATGAGCAGTTCTTC.

This clonotype was observed a handful of times. The chain couples TRBV7-2 to TRBJ2-7; weak D call: TRBD2 (5 bases). The CDR3 covers 14 residues. V gave up 6 bases and J gave up 5 bases, with 17 bases separating them. Per the germline V gene, CDR1 is SGHTA and CDR2 is FQGNSA. CDR3: CASSFGLDLDEQYF. The CDR3 region has the DNA TGTGCCAGCAGTTTCGGACTGGACTTAGACGAGCAGTACTTC.

This chain connects TRBV7-9 to TRBJ2-3; TRBD1 agrees at 12 bases. The CDR3 contains 14 residues. J lost 7 bases, V lost 8 bases, and 7 bases had no gene match. Germline lookup yields CDR1 SEHNR and CDR2 FQNEAQ (reference sequence). The CDR3 is CASLGTGGDNTQYF. For the CDR3, the DNA is TGTGCCAGCCTCGGGACAGGGGGCGATAATACGCAGTATTTT. Full variable domain (rest looked up from reference TRBV7-9 and TRBJ2-3): DTGVSQNPRHKITKRGQNVTFRCDPISEHNRLYWYRQTLGQGPEFLTYFQNEAQLEKSRLLSDRFSAERPKGSFSTLEIQRTEQGDSAMYLCASLGTGGDNTQYFGPGTRLTVL.

This clonotype has a handful of counts. The rearrangement joins TRBV20-1 to TRBJ2-7, with a tentative D call TRBD2 (6 bases). Germline assignment: CDR1 DFQATT and CDR2 SNEGSKA (reference sequence). V was shortened by 4 bases and J by 3 bases, with 16 bases between the two germline ends. This CDR3 has 14 amino acids. CDR3 DNA sequence: TGCAGTGCTATGGCGGGACTGGCGAACTACGAGCAGTACTTC. As protein: CSAMAGLANYEQYF.

The table lists this clonotype with many counts. The chain uses TRBV27 and TRBJ2-7; a weak D match, TRBD1 (6 bases). The V end lost 5 bases, the J end lost 2 bases, and 19 bases lay between the germline ends. Looked up from germline, CDR1 is MNHEY and CDR2 is SMNVEV (reference sequence). The CDR3 extends over 16 amino acids. This CDR3 is CASSPDLPGQPYEQYF. The CDR3 DNA is TGTGCCAGCAGTCCGGATCTCCCGGGACAACCCTACGAGCAGTACTTC.

Only a few counts were recorded for this clonotype. The V and J genes are TRBV18 and TRBJ1-1, with D possibly matching TRBD1 (5 bases). Trimming shortened V by 3 bases and J by 0 bases, and 14 bases separated the two germline ends. Per the germline V gene, CDR1 is KGHSH and CDR2 is LQKENI. The length of the CDR3 is 16 residues. CDR3 bases: TGTGCCAGCTCACCCGGCCAGGGAGCCATGAACACTGAAGCTTTCTTT. This sequence encodes CASSPGQGAMNTEAFF.

The chain links TRBV3-1 to TRBJ2-3; D uncertain. V was trimmed by 0 bases and J by 6 bases, leaving 22 bases between them. CDR3 length equals 18 residues. Germline lookup yields CDR1 LGHDT and CDR2 YNNKEL (reference sequence). CDR3 region: CASSQDYGRVEDGDTQYF. CDR3 DNA: TGTGCCAGCAGCCAAGATTACGGGCGTGTAGAGGACGGGGATACGCAGTATTTT.

This clonotype has ten or more counts. This chain joins TRBV7-2 and TRBJ2-3, with 7 nucleotides matching TRBD2. CDR3 length: 14 amino acids. Germline CDR1 SGHTA, CDR2 FQGNSA. V was pared by 6 bases and J by 6 bases, with 9 bases of the junction left unmatched. The chain's CDR3 is CASSWGGRTDTQYF. The CDR3 DNA reads as TGTGCCAGCAGTTGGGGGGGGAGGACGGATACGCAGTATTTT.

The CDR3 nucleotides are TGTGCCAGCAGCTTAGCGGAGGTACAGCCCTACGAGCAGTACTTC. Its protein is CASSLAEVQPYEQYF. The chain couples TRBV7-9 to TRBJ2-7, with D possibly being TRBD2 (5 bases). The CDR3 totals 15 residues. V lost 0 bases to trimming and J lost 2 bases, with 11 bases between them. Germline V gene sequence: CDR1 SEHNR, CDR2 FQNEAQ (reference sequence). The full variable domain, with the rest looked up from reference TRBV7-9 and TRBJ2-7, is DTGVSQNPRHKITKRGQNVTFRCDPISEHNRLYWYRQTLGQGPEFLTYFQNEAQLEKSRLLSDRFSAERPKGSFSTLEIQRTEQGDSAMYLCASSLAEVQPYEQYFGPGTRLTVT.

This clonotype was picked up a small number of times. V is TRBV20-1 and J is TRBJ2-7, with D tentatively TRBD1 or TRBD2 (5 bases each). The V gene's germline CDR1 is DFQATT and CDR2 SNEGSKA (reference sequence). Trimming removed 0 bases from V and 3 bases from J, with 18 bases in between. This CDR3 contains 16 residues. The chain's CDR3 is CSARDERRVGVYEQYF. Here the CDR3 DNA reads TGCAGTGCTAGAGATGAGAGGCGAGTGGGGGTCTACGAGCAGTACTTC.

This clonotype appeared a few times. The V call is TRBV29-1, the J call TRBJ2-3; 9 bases are shared with TRBD2. CDR3 length equals 17 residues. Germline assignment: CDR1 SQVTM and CDR2 ANQGSEA. V lost 6 bases to trimming and J lost 4 bases; unmatched junction nucleotides: 17. The CDR3 region is CSVSPTSGGRAADTQYF. CDR3 sequence (DNA): TGCAGCGTCTCCCCGACCAGTGGCGGGAGGGCCGCAGATACGCAGTATTTT.

The V and J genes are TRBV4-1 and TRBJ2-1; 9 bases line up with TRBD1. The CDR3 is 19 amino acids. The V gene end was trimmed by 0 bases and the J gene end by 8 bases; junction bases not matched to a gene: 17. CDR1 and CDR2 from the germline V gene are MGHRA and YSYEKL. The CDR3 DNA follows: TGCGCCAGCAGCCAAGAAGACCCACAGGGGGCGAATATTTTCGATGAGCAGTTCTTC. Translated, it gives CASSQEDPQGANIFDEQFF.

This clonotype was seen only once. The chain combines TRBV10-3 with TRBJ1-1; TRBD1 agrees at 7 bases. The germline gives CDR1 ENHRY, CDR2 SYGVKD. This CDR3 region has 14 residues. The V and J ends lost 6 bases and 4 bases, in that order; junction bases with no gene match: 8. The CDR3 DNA reads as TGTGCCATCAGCCCACAGGGGCCCCTCACTGAAGCTTTCTTT. Translated, it gives CAISPQGPLTEAFF.

The chain joins TRBV5-5 to TRBJ2-7, with 7 bases identical to TRBD2. V shed 6 bases and J 2 bases; nucleotides not matched to a gene: 8. This CDR3 spans 14 amino acids. Germline V gene lookup returns CDR1 SGHKS and CDR2 YYEKEE (reference sequence). The CDR3 DNA reads TGTGCCAGCATCCCTGGGGGGGTTGCCTACGAGCAGTACTTC. Its protein product is CASIPGGVAYEQYF.

This clonotype was counted between two and nine times. The V gene is TRBV11-3, the J gene TRBJ2-2; no clear D. Germline CDR1 reads SGHNT; CDR2 reads YENEEA. The germline V and J ends were trimmed by 4 bases and 4 bases, with 7 bases remaining between them. The CDR3 loop spans 13 amino acids. In nucleotides, the CDR3 is TGTGCCAGCAGCTCCCACCTCACCGGGGAGCTGTTTTTT. It is translated as CASSSHLTGELFF.

This clonotype was counted only a few times. The rearrangement links TRBV6-5 to TRBJ2-7; the D gene could be TRBD1 or TRBD2 (5 bases each). V lost 6 bases to trimming and J lost 3 bases, with 15 bases between them. The germline gives CDR1 MNHEY, CDR2 SVGAGI. The CDR3 has 14 amino acids. In nucleotides, the CDR3 is TGTGCCAGCAGCTTACACAGAGGGGACTACGAGCAGTACTTC. Amino acid sequence: CASSLHRGDYEQYF.

At least ten counts were recorded for this clonotype. The V gene is TRBV7-3, the J gene TRBJ2-6; D gene ambiguous. The V end lost 2 bases, the J end lost 0 bases, and 5 bases lay between the germline ends. This CDR3 is built from 15 residues. Looked up from germline, CDR1 is SGHTA and CDR2 is FQGTGA. The CDR3, as DNA: TGTGCCAGCAGCTTATACTACTCTGGGGCCAACGTCCTGACTTTC. Encoded protein: CASSLYYSGANVLTF.

The gene calls are TRBV12-3 or TRBV12-4 and TRBJ2-1, with 12 positions matching TRBD2. The CDR3 loop spans 16 amino acids. V shed 7 bases and J 5 bases; nucleotides not matched to a gene: 9. In DNA, the CDR3 is TGTGCCAGCAATCCCCAACTAGCGGGAGGACACAATGAGCAGTTCTTC. This gives the protein CASNPQLAGGHNEQFF.

The sample holds a few counts of this clonotype. The genes are TRBV10-3 and TRBJ2-2; D may be TRBD2 (5 bases). Germline V lookup: CDR1 ENHRY, CDR2 SYGVKD. V was shortened by 8 bases and J by 8 bases, with 12 bases between the two germline ends. This CDR3 is 12 amino acids long. CDR3 sequence: CAIRPEGGELFF. The CDR3 DNA sequence: TGTGCCATCCGGCCAGAGGGAGGGGAGCTGTTTTTT.

This chain connects TRBV7-9 to TRBJ2-3; 8 nucleotides align to TRBD1. The CDR3 sequence is 13 residues long. The germline V gene has CDR1 SEHNR and CDR2 FQNEAQ (reference sequence). Germline trimming cut 11 bases from V and 0 bases from J; bases unmatched to any gene: 4. The CDR3 sequence: CAGDRGSTDTQYF. The CDR3 coding sequence is TGTGCCGGAGACAGGGGAAGCACAGATACGCAGTATTTT.

This clonotype occurred a few times. This chain joins TRBV7-2 and TRBJ2-7, with D perhaps matching TRBD1 or TRBD2 (5 bases each). Between the trimmed V and J ends, which lost 6 bases and 3 bases, there was a span of 12 bases. CDR3 length: 13 amino acids. Germline lookup yields CDR1 SGHTA and CDR2 FQGNSA. Here the CDR3 DNA reads TGTGCCAGCAGGGGGACGGAGAACTACGAGCAGTACTTC. Residues: CASRGTENYEQYF.

The rearrangement joins TRBV4-3 to TRBJ2-3; 9 nucleotides line up with TRBD2. Germline V gene lookup returns CDR1 LGHNA and CDR2 YSLEER. The ends lost 4 bases at V and 5 bases at J; junction bases unmatched: 4. The CDR3 spans 14 residues. The CDR3 nucleotides are TGCGCCAGCAGCCGTAGCGGGAGCGGAGATACGCAGTATTTT. Its translation: CASSRSGSGDTQYF.

This clonotype was recorded a few times. This chain joins TRBV20-1 and TRBJ2-5; D uncertain. Germline V gene lookup returns CDR1 DFQATT and CDR2 SNEGSKA (reference sequence). The CDR3 consists of 13 residues. Trimming took off 0 bases at V and 5 bases at J, with 10 bases between the two ends. In nucleotides, the CDR3 is TGCAGTGCTAGAGATTCCCAGACGGAGACCCAGTACTTC. It translates to CSARDSQTETQYF.

This clonotype was seen more than once but under ten times. The chain joins TRBV7-2 to TRBJ1-4; D is undetermined. Trimming took 1 base from V and 4 from J, leaving 7 bases between them. The CDR3 is made up of 14 amino acids. Germline values: CDR1 SGHTA, CDR2 FQGNSA. CDR3 sequence reads: CASSLDHINEKLFF. The CDR3 nucleotides are TGTGCCAGCAGCTTAGACCACATTAATGAAAAACTGTTTTTT.

This clonotype was counted at least ten times. The gene calls are TRBV6-2 or TRBV6-3 and TRBJ1-2; maybe TRBD1 (5 bases). CDR1 is MNHEY, CDR2 SVGEGT, per germline. V dropped 5 bases and J dropped 6 bases, with 10 bases sitting between them. This CDR3 spans 12 amino acids. CDR3 in DNA: TGTGCCAGCAGTCCAAGGGGAGATGGCTACACCTTC. Protein sequence: CASSPRGDGYTF.

This clonotype was observed a handful of times. Its ends do not fully match the called genes, so a read error is possible. J is TRBJ2-5 and V is TRBV7-7, with D possibly matching TRBD2 (7 bases). Germline CDR1 and CDR2: SSHAT and FNYEAQ (reference sequence). This CDR3 region has 14 residues. The CDR3 region has the DNA TGTGCTAGCAGTCCGGGAGCAAGGGGGGGGACCCAGTACTTC. Translating it yields CASSPGARGGTQYF.

This chain connects TRBV25-1 to TRBJ1-5; perhaps TRBD1 as D (5 bases). Between the trimmed V and J ends, which lost 5 bases and 3 bases, there was a span of 8 bases. The CDR3 extends over 13 amino acids. Germline V gene data show CDR1 as MGHDK and CDR2 as SYGVNS. The CDR3 sequence is CASSRGTNQPQHF. The CDR3 bases are TGTGCCAGCAGTAGGGGTACCAATCAGCCCCAGCATTTT.

Only a few counts were recorded for this clonotype. The V call is TRBV11-2, the J call TRBJ2-7, with D possibly being TRBD2 (5 bases). This CDR3 spans 13 amino acids. CDR1 is SGHAT and CDR2 is FQNNGV in the germline V gene. Trimming shortened V by 3 bases and J by 5 bases, and 11 bases separated the two germline ends. This CDR3 is CASSFTLANEQYF. The CDR3 coding sequence is TGTGCCAGCAGCTTTACGCTAGCCAACGAGCAGTACTTC.